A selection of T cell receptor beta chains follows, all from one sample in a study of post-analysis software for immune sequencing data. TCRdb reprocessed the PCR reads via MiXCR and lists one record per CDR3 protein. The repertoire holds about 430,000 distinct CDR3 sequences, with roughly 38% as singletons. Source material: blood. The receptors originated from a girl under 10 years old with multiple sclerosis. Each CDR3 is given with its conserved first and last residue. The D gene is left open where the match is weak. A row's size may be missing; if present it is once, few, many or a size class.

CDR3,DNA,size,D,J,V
CASSTPFRAGVLMWDEQYF,TGTGCCAGCAGTACCCCCTTTCGGGCAGGGGTGTTGATGTGGGACGAGCAGTACTTC,few,NA,TRBJ2-7,TRBV6-2/TRBV6-3
CSARVGGYGYTF,TGCAGTGCTAGGGTCGGAGGCTATGGCTACACCTTC,many,NA,TRBJ1-2,TRBV20-1
CANRGQETQYF,TGTGCCAATCGGGGTCAGGAGACCCAGTACTTC,NA,NA,TRBJ2-5,TRBV2
CATSAHDSVLYNEQFF,TGTGCCACCAGTGCCCACGACAGTGTCCTGTACAATGAGCAGTTCTTC,once,NA,TRBJ2-1,TRBV24-1
CASVGEWTEAFF,TGTGCCAGTGTGGGGGAATGGACTGAAGCTTTCTTT,once,NA,TRBJ1-1,TRBV12-3/TRBV12-4
CASSKTDYPATQYF,TGTGCCAGCAGCAAAACGGACTATCCCGCTACGCAGTATTTT,NA,NA,TRBJ2-3,TRBV9
CASSLMSSVAGEGNEQFF,TGTGCCAGCAGCTTAATGTCCTCCGTGGCAGGGGAGGGCAATGAGCAGTTCTTC,few,NA,TRBJ2-1,TRBV7-3
CASSYIAGTYEQYF,TGTGCCAGCAGTTACATCGCAGGGACCTACGAGCAGTACTTC,few,NA,TRBJ2-7,TRBV6-5
CASSQVRGRNTEAFF,TGTGCCAGCAGCCAGGTTCGGGGCCGGAACACTGAAGCTTTCTTT,NA,NA,TRBJ1-1,TRBV14
CSARTGGGEKLFF,TGCAGCGCCCGGACAGGGGGAGGCGAAAAACTGTTTTTT,few,TRBD1,TRBJ1-4,TRBV29-1
CSARSRTQAHEQYF,TGCAGTGCTAGATCCCGGACCCAGGCCCACGAGCAGTACTTC,NA,NA,TRBJ2-7,TRBV20-1
CASTFRVGDEQFF,TGTGCCAGCACATTTCGGGTAGGTGATGAGCAGTTCTTC,few,NA,TRBJ2-1,TRBV12-3/TRBV12-4
CASSKEYVPNYGYTF,TGTGCCAGCAGCAAAGAGTATGTTCCTAACTATGGCTACACCTTC,NA,NA,TRBJ1-2,TRBV21-1